The 22 T cell receptor beta chains presented below share a single source sample, sequenced in a study of T cell clonality in common variable immunodeficiency. Produced via immunoSEQ multiplex PCR; TCRdb's table is partial and in-frame only. The repertoire shows about 42,000 clones, none seen only once; the top ten take approximately 2%. Input material: peripheral blood mononuclear cells. All receptors derive from a person aged 18 to 75 in good health.

This clone showed up many times. The missing CDR3 end, 3 residues past where the read stops, is filled in from the germline J gene. The rearrangement joins TRBV19 to TRBJ2-5; D remains ambiguous. Germline lookup yields CDR1 LNHDA and CDR2 SQIVND (reference sequence). The V gene lost 4 bases and the J gene lost 3 bases, with 15 bases spanning the gap. This CDR3 spans 15 amino acids. CDR3 protein: CASSRSVTEEETQYF. CDR3 bases read: TGTGCCAGTAGTAGGTCGGTCACCGAAGAAGAGACC.

This clone was seen only a few times. The read is 3 residues too short to cover the CDR3 end, so that end is filled in from the germline J gene. This sequence joins TRBV13 and TRBJ1-1; 8 nucleotides align to TRBD1. The CDR3 runs 13 residues. The germline CDR1 and CDR2 sequences are PRHDT and FYEKMQ (reference sequence). Incomplete CDR3 DNA: TGTGCCAGCAGCTCAGCGGGACAGGAGAAG. This sequence encodes CASSSAGQEK. The whole CDR3 protein is CASSSAGQEKAFF.

This clone occurred many times. Sequencing ends 3 residues short of the CDR3 end; the germline J gene provides the rest. The chain has TRBV19 and TRBJ2-5; possible D gene TRBD1, 6 bases. Germline V gene data show CDR1 as LNHDA and CDR2 as SQIVND (reference sequence). Trimming removed 3 bases from V and 4 bases from J, with 12 bases in between. This CDR3 is 14 amino acids long. The sequenced part of the CDR3 DNA is TGTGCCAGTAGTATCGGACAGCCGGGAGAGACC. The encoded protein is CASSIGQPGET. The whole CDR3 is CASSIGQPGETQYF.

In this sample, this clone turned up many times. The read stops 3 residues short of the end of the CDR3; the missing end is completed from the germline J gene. This chain connects TRBV10-1 to TRBJ1-2; TRBD1 might be the D (5 bases). The CDR3 totals 13 residues. Germline assignment: CDR1 WNHNN and CDR2 SYGVQD (reference sequence). This chain's CDR3 is CASSESRVQGYTF. The part of the CDR3 DNA that was read is TGCGCCAGCAGTGAGTCCAGGGTCCAGGGC.

This clone has at least ten counts. The CDR3 spells CAWTIQGAGSYGYTF. The sequenced CDR3 bases are TGTGCCTGGACTATTCAGGGGGCGGGCAGCTATGGC. The chain recombines TRBV30 with TRBJ1-2; 8 bases map to TRBD1. With the read ending 3 residues before the CDR3 end, the germline J gene is used to fill in that end. The CDR3 loop spans 15 amino acids. Losses at the gene ends were 4 bases for V and 4 bases for J; bases not matched to a gene: 11. CDR1 GTSNPN and CDR2 SVGIG come from the germline V gene (reference sequence).

This clone was counted ten times or more. Sequencing ends 3 residues short of the CDR3 end; the germline J gene provides the rest. This chain uses TRBV20-1 with TRBJ1-2; D perhaps matches TRBD1 (5 bases). The CDR3 contains 13 residues. Trimming cost V 6 bases and J 3 bases, with 14 bases left between them. The germline V gene has CDR1 DFQATT and CDR2 SNEGSKA (reference sequence). The covered CDR3 bases are TGCAGTGCCGAGATCGACAGAGACTATGGC. This translates into CSAEIDRDYG. In full, the CDR3 reads CSAEIDRDYGYTF.

This clone was counted many times. The sequence runs out 3 residues before the end of the CDR3; the remainder is reconstructed from the germline J gene. The V and J genes are TRBV7-3 and TRBJ2-1, with TRBD2 matching over 7 bases. CDR1 and CDR2 (germline): SGHTA, FQGTGA. There are 13 residues in the CDR3. CDR3 region: CVGGRAHSHEQFF. CDR3 DNA, as far as it was read: TGTGTGGGGGGGAGGGCCCACTCCCATGAG.

This clone was detected ten times or more. The read gets to within 3 residues of the CDR3 end, and the germline J gene fills in the rest. The chain has TRBV19 and TRBJ2-1, with 7 nucleotides matching TRBD2. This CDR3 is built from 12 residues. The germline gives CDR1 LNHDA, CDR2 SQIVND (reference sequence). The J segment lost 5 bases and the V segment lost 7 bases, leaving 2 bases of the junction unmatched. The CDR3 bases that were read are TGTGCCAGTAAGACTAGCAACAATGAG. This codes for CASKTSNNE. The entire CDR3 sequence reads CASKTSNNEQFF.

This clone was picked up many times. The read comes to an end 3 residues before the CDR3 does, leaving the germline J gene to fill in the end. The V and J genes are TRBV5-1 and TRBJ2-5; TRBD1 matches at 8 bases. This CDR3 spans 14 amino acids. The V gene end was trimmed by 4 bases and the J gene end by 5 bases; junction bases not matched to a gene: 7. Germline CDR1 SGHRS, CDR2 YFSETQ. CDR3 bases read: TGCGCCAGCAGCATCGGACAGGGAGGTGAGACC. This sequence encodes CASSIGQGGET. The full-length CDR3 reads as CASSIGQGGETQYF.

This clone occurred many times. The read gets to within 3 residues of the CDR3 end, and the germline J gene fills in the rest. J is TRBJ1-2 and V is TRBV5-6; D is perhaps TRBD1 (6 bases). CDR1 SGHDT and CDR2 YYEEEE come from the germline V gene. The CDR3 is 12 residues long. The DNA read from the CDR3 is TGTGCCAGCAATTACACAGGGCGGGGC. Translating gives CASNYTGRG. In full, the CDR3 is CASNYTGRGYTF.

There are many counts of this clone. The read ends 3 residues before the CDR3 terminus; that terminus is restored from the germline J gene. J is TRBJ2-5 and V is TRBV5-1; 10 nucleotides align to TRBD1. Germline CDR1 SGHRS, CDR2 YFSETQ. The CDR3 loop spans 16 amino acids. With V trimmed by 1 base and J by 3 bases, 6 bases remained unmatched. Incomplete CDR3 DNA: TGCGCCAGCAGCTTGAGACAGGGGGCTTTGGAAGAGACC. Its translation: CASSLRQGALEET. The complete CDR3 protein is CASSLRQGALEETQYF.

In its sample, this clone was seen many times. The DNA ends 3 residues before the CDR3 does, and the rest of the CDR3 is filled in from the germline J gene. The V gene is TRBV29-1, the J gene TRBJ1-1; no clear D gene. The V and J ends lost 0 bases and 0 bases respectively, with 8 bases between them. Germline V gives CDR1 SQVTM, CDR2 ANQGSEA. The CDR3 is made up of 14 amino acids. CDR3 loop: CSVEDLEMNTEAFF. The sequenced CDR3 bases are TGCAGCGTTGAAGATCTAGAGATGAACACTGAA.

Many counts were recorded for this clone. Read sequence stops 3 residues before the CDR3 end, and the germline J gene provides the missing end. The V gene is TRBV7-9, the J gene TRBJ1-6; TRBD1 aligns across 7 bases. With 5 bases clipped from V and 5 bases from J, the junction kept 3 bases outside the gene matches. CDR3 length: 14 amino acids. Per germline, CDR1 SEHNR and CDR2 FQNEAQ (reference sequence). CDR3 loop: CASSLGQNNSPLHF. The CDR3 bases that were read are TGTGCCAGCAGCCTGGGACAGAATAATTCACCC.

This clone occurred many times. The CDR3 end falls 3 residues outside the read, so it is completed with the germline J gene. The sample carries other DNA sequences with the same CDR3. The genes are TRBV5-1 and TRBJ2-1, with 7 bases that match TRBD2. The CDR3 length is 14 residues. After removal of 4 bases from V and 1 base from J, the junction contained 2 bases not matched to a gene. In germline, CDR1 is SGHRS, CDR2 YFSETQ. The CDR3 protein is CASSLGGSYNEQFF. The covered CDR3 bases are TGCGCCAGCAGCCTGGGAGGGTCCTACAATGAG.

This clone was picked up a small number of times. Sequencing ends 3 residues short of the CDR3 end; the germline J gene provides the rest. The gene calls are TRBV19 and TRBJ1-2; a weak D match, TRBD1 (5 bases). Germline V gene lookup returns CDR1 LNHDA and CDR2 SQIVND (reference sequence). The CDR3 totals 16 residues. The CDR3 bases that were read are TGTGCCAGTAGTACCGTAGCGGGAGTAGGGGATTACGAC. The encoded protein is CASSTVAGVGDYD. The entire CDR3 is CASSTVAGVGDYDYTF. Variable domain in full (rest from reference TRBV19 and TRBJ1-2): DGGITQSPKYLFRKEGQNVTLSCEQNLNHDAMYWYRQDPGQGLRLIYYSQIVNDFQKGDIAEGYSVSREKKESFPLTVTSAQKNPTAFYLCASSTVAGVGDYDYTFGSGTRLTVV.

The sample holds many counts of this clone. CDR3 bases read: TGTGCCAGCTCACGCCAGGGGTTGGCCTACGAG. This translates into CASSRQGLAYE. The whole CDR3 protein reads CASSRQGLAYEQYF. This chain connects TRBV18 to TRBJ2-7, with D tentatively TRBD1 (6 bases). The read stops 3 residues short of the end of the CDR3; the missing end is completed from the germline J gene. This CDR3 is built from 14 residues. Trimming cost V 4 bases and J 2 bases, with 12 bases left between them. Germline V gene lookup returns CDR1 KGHSH and CDR2 LQKENI.

This clone was counted many times. The sequence runs out 3 residues before the end of the CDR3; the remainder is reconstructed from the germline J gene. The chain combines TRBV19 with TRBJ1-2; 7 nucleotides match TRBD1. The CDR3 length is 15 residues. The germline CDR1 and CDR2 sequences are LNHDA and SQIVND (reference sequence). J gave up 3 bases and V 1 base, and 5 bases lay outside the gene matches. CDR3 region: CASSIGNRGDYGYTF. CDR3 DNA (partial): TGTGCCAGTAGTATAGGAAACAGGGGAGACTATGGC.

This clone was counted many times. The read falls 3 residues short of the CDR3 end, and the missing part is taken from the germline J gene. The genes are TRBV30 and TRBJ1-5; D might be TRBD1 (5 bases). This CDR3 comprises 13 residues. Trimming pared 6 bases from V and 0 bases from J, leaving 9 bases between. The V gene's germline CDR1 is GTSNPN and CDR2 SVGIG (reference sequence). The CDR3 reads CACRGNSNQPQHF. Incomplete CDR3 DNA: TGTGCCTGTAGGGGTAATAGCAATCAGCCC.

This clone was detected ten times or more. The sequenced fragment ends 3 residues before the CDR3 boundary, so the rest is inferred from the germline J gene. This chain connects TRBV5-1 to TRBJ2-5; the match to TRBD1 covers 9 bases. Germline values: CDR1 SGHRS, CDR2 YFSETQ. V gave up 3 bases and J gave up 3 bases; unmatched junction bases: 3. The CDR3 is made up of 14 amino acids. CDR3 protein: CASSSRTGEETQYF. Partial CDR3 DNA: TGCGCCAGCAGCTCCCGGACAGGGGAAGAGACC.

This clone was found many times. From the germline J gene comes the end of the CDR3, since the read stops 3 residues before it. The chain links TRBV20-1 to TRBJ1-2, with 9 bases fitting TRBD1. The V and J ends lost 3 bases and 7 bases, in that order; junction bases with no gene match: 6. The CDR3 covers 13 residues. Germline V lookup: CDR1 DFQATT, CDR2 SNEGSKA (reference sequence). The sequenced CDR3 bases are TGCAGTGCTAGTTATGACAGGGGGGGTGGC. Amino acids: CSASYDRGGG. The CDR3 as a whole reads CSASYDRGGGYTF.

This clone has at least ten counts. The missing CDR3 end, 3 residues past where the read stops, is filled in from the germline J gene. The chain links TRBV19 to TRBJ2-1, with a possible D match to TRBD1 (5 bases). The germline V gene encodes CDR1 LNHDA and CDR2 SQIVND (reference sequence). Trimming pared 3 bases from V and 5 bases from J, leaving 11 bases between. The CDR3 consists of 14 residues. CDR3: CASSIGRANNEQFF. The sequenced CDR3 bases are TGTGCCAGTAGTATCGGCAGGGCTAACAATGAG.

This clone came up a few times. The read is 3 residues too short to cover the CDR3 end, so that end is filled in from the germline J gene. The rearrangement joins TRBV7-9 to TRBJ2-7; 9 nucleotides agree with TRBD2. The CDR3 extends over 14 amino acids. The germline gives CDR1 SEHNR, CDR2 FQNEAQ (reference sequence). The junction had 3 bases not matched to a gene; V was cut back by 4 bases and J by 2 bases. CDR3: CASSSERGAYEQYF. Incomplete CDR3 DNA: TGTGCCAGCAGCTCCGAGCGGGGGGCCTACGAG.